This T cell receptor (beta chain) was obtained from a study of T cells in narcolepsy. Notes on the study in general: Reportedly, autoreactive clonotypes were serially detected in patients' blood but not controls'.

A word on this clone: Antigen: not known.

Per the germline V gene, CDR1 is LGHNA and CDR2 is YSLEER. V dropped 1 base and J dropped 6 bases, with 17 bases sitting between them. The CDR3 length is 16 residues. Sequencing was performed with immunoSEQ multiplex PCR; in TCRdb, only in-frame clones are kept and a portion is missing. The repertoire has under 40,000 clones, around 86% of them found once; the top ten carry 0.5% to 0.85%. This clonotype originated in a human donor in good health. The material sequenced was memory (CD45RA-) CD4+ T cells from blood. This chain connects TRBV4-3 to TRBJ2-3; D is perhaps TRBD2 (5 bases). This chain's CDR3 is CASSQVDLLAYDTQYF. In DNA, the CDR3 is TGCGCCAGCAGCCAAGTTGATCTGCTAGCCTATGATACGCAGTATTTT.